This T cell receptor (beta chain) was obtained from a study of CD8 T cells in ankylosing spondylitis (dated by TCRdb to about 2017). Background for the entire study: To find TCR variants linked to disease, the study profiled T cell receptor beta repertoires in ankylosing spondylitis patients and healthy donors. Peripheral blood samples were taken, and synovial fluid was additionally collected from ankylosing spondylitis patients. The full study cohort was made up of roughly 25 ankylosing spondylitis patients and over 90 healthy donors.

Taken from the germline V gene, the CDR1 and CDR2 loops are SGHRS and YFSETQ. The CDR3 goes from the cysteine to the phenylalanine over 15 residues. Only the CDR3 portion is preserved as DNA: 45 bases, with reading frame beginning at the first base. V gives up 0 bases and J gives up 5 bases, and the segment between their germline ends measures 14 bases. Study-wide conclusions, independent of this receptor: Some of the motif variants had been reported before in the synovial fluid and blood of reactive arthritis patients, a finding that suggests common disease-initiation mechanisms. The disease-linked clones showed a CD8+ phenotype and occurred at relatively low frequencies in peripheral blood. Blood from ankylosing spondylitis patients appeared to be characterized by a TCR beta motif made up of about 8 highly homologous amino acid variants. The disease-linked clones were reported to be significantly enriched in matched synovial fluid samples from ankylosing spondylitis patients.

Reads for this sample came from an Illumina HiSeq 2500. Quantitative 5'-RACE with molecular barcodes was the method used to prepare the TCR beta libraries. Concerning the study's data processing: A new computational method based on a probabilistic model of VDJ rearrangement was used to identify disease-linked TCR variants. The raw public reads went through TCRdb reprocessing: fastp at Q25, MiXCR clone calling, in-frame beta chains kept. CDR3 protein duplicates are merged, each entry listing the most common genes and DNA. Clone size and V and J calls follow TCRdb, not the original study. Here the sample has under 55,000 distinct CDR3 sequences; about 7.8% occur a single time. The ten most abundant clones make up approximately 8% of the sample. Details on this clonotype: Which antigen it targets is not known. No much larger clone exists at a distance of one base, and base qualities are not known.

The V and J segments used are TRBV5-1 and TRBJ1-1; no D gene is confidently identified. The sequence came from a female donor with ankylosing spondylitis or in good health (not recorded which). The sample comprised blood, either unsorted or a sorted T cell fraction (not recorded which). The bases are TGCGCCAGCAGCTTGGCCACGAGGCCGAATACTGAAGCTTTCTTT. Translated, this is CASSLATRPNTEAFF.